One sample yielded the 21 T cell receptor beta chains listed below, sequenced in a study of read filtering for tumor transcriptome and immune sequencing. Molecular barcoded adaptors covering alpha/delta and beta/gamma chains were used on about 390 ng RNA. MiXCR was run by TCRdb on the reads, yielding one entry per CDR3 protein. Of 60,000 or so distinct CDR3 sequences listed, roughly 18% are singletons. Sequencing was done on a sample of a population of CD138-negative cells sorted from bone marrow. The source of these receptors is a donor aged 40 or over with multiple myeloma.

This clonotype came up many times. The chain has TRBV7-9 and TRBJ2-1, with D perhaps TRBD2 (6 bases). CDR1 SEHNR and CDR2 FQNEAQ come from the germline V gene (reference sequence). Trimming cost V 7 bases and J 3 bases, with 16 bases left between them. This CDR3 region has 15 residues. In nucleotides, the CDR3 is TGTGCCAGCATCACAACTCCGGAGGGCTACAATGAGCAGTTCTTC. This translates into CASITTPEGYNEQFF.

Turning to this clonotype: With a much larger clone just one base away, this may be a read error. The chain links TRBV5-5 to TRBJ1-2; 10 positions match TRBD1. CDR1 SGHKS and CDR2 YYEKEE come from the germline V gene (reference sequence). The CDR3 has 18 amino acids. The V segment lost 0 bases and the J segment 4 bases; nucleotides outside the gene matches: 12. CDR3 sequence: CASSLVLRQGARSYGYTF. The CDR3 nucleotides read TGTGCCAGCAGCTTGGTCCTAAGACAGGGGGCGCGGAGCTATGGCTACACCTTC. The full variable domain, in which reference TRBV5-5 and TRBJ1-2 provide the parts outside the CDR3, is DAGVTQSPTHLIKTRGQQVTLRCSPISGHKSVSWYQQVLGQGPQFIFQYYEKEERGRGNFPDRFSARQFPNYSSELNVNALLLGDSALYLCASSLVLRQGARSYGYTFGSGTRLTVV.

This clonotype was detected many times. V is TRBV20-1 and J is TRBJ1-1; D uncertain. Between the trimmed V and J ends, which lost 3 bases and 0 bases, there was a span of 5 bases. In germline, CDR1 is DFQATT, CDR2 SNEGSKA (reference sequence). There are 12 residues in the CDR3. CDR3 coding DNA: TGCAGTGCTAGTGTTATGAACACTGAAGCTTTCTTT. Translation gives CSASVMNTEAFF.

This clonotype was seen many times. The DNA of the CDR3 is TGTGCCAGCAGCCGCCAAAGAGGGGTTGAAGCTTTCTTT. As protein: CASSRQRGVEAFF. This chain uses TRBV6-6 with TRBJ1-1; a possible D gene is TRBD1 (5 bases). Germline CDR1 MNHNY, CDR2 SVGAGI (reference sequence). Trimming took 6 bases from V and 7 from J, leaving 15 bases between them. This CDR3 spans 13 amino acids.

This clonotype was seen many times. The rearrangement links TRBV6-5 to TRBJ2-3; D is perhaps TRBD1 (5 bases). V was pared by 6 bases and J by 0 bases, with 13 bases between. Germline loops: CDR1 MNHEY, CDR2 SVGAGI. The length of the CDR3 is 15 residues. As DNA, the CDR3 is TGTGCCAGCAGGGACACAGAAATTAGCACAGATACGCAGTATTTT. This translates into CASRDTEISTDTQYF.

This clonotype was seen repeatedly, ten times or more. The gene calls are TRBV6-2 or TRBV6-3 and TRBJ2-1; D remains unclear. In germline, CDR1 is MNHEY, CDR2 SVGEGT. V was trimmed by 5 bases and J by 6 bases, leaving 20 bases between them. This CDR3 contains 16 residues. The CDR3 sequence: CASSPPGETNSNEQFF. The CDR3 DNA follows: TGTGCCAGCAGTCCCCCGGGCGAGACAAATTCCAATGAGCAGTTCTTC.

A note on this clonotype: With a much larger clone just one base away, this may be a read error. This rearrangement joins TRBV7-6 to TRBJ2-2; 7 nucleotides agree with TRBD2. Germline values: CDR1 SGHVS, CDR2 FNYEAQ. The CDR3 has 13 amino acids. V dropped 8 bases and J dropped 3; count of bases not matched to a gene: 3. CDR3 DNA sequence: TGTGCCAGCTATCGGGGGGACACCGGGGAGCTGTTTTTT. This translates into CASYRGDTGELFF.

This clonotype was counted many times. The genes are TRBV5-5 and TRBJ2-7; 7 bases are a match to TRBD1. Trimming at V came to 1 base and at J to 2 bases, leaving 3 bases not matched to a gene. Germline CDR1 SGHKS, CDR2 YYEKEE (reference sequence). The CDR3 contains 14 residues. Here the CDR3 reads CASSLRGTAYEQYF. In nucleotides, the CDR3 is TGTGCCAGCAGCTTGCGTGGGACAGCCTACGAGCAGTACTTC.

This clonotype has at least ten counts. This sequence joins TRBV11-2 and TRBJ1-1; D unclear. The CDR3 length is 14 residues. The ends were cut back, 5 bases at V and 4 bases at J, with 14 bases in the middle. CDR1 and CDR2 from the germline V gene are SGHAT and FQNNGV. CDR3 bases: TGTGCCAGCAGCCCCCAAGCATGGGGCACTGAAGCTTTCTTT. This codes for CASSPQAWGTEAFF.

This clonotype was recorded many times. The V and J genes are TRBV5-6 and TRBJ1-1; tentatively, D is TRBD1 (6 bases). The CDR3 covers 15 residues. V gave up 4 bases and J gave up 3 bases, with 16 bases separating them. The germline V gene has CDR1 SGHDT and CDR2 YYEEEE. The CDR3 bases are TGTGCCAGCAGCCGTCGGACAGAGATGGACACTGAAGCTTTCTTT. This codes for CASSRRTEMDTEAFF.

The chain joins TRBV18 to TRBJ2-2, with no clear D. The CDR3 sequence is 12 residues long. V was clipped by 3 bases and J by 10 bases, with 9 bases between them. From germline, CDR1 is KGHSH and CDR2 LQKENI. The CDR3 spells CASSPTHEELFF. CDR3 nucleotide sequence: TGTGCCAGCTCACCTACACACGAGGAGCTGTTTTTT.

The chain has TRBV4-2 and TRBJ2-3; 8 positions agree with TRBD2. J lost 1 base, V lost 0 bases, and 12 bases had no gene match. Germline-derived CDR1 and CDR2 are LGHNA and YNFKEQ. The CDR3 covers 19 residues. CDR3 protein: CASSQEWRAAGGRTDTQYF. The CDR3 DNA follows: TGTGCCAGCAGCCAAGAGTGGCGAGCGGCGGGGGGACGCACAGATACGCAGTATTTT.

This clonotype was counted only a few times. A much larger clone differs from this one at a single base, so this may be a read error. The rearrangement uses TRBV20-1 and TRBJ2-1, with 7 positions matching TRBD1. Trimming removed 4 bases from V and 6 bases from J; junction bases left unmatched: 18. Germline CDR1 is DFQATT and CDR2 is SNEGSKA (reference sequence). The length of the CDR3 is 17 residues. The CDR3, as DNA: TGCAGTGCTATTTCACCGTCGACAGGGAGTCCCGGCAATGAGCAGTTCTTC. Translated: CSAISPSTGSPGNEQFF.

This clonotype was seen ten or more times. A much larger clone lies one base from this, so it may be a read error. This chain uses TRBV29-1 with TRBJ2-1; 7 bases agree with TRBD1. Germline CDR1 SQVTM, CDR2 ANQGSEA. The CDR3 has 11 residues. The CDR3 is CSTGQLPERFF. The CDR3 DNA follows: TGCAGCACGGGACAGCTTCCTGAGCGGTTCTTC.

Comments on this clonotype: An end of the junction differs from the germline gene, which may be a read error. The CDR3 reads CASSRLAGVGGELSF. CDR3 bases: TGTGCCAGCAGCAGACTAGCGGGAGTAGGAGGGGAGCTGTCTTTT. The gene calls are TRBV6-5 and TRBJ2-2, with 12 nucleotides matching TRBD2. The germline CDR1 and CDR2 sequences are MNHEY and SVGAGI. The CDR3 runs 15 residues.

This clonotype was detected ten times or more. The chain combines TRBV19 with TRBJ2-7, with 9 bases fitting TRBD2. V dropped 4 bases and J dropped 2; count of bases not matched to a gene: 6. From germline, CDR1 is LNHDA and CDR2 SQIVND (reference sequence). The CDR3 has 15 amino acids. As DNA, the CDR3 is TGTGCCAGTAGTAGGGCTAGCGGGGATACCTACGAGCAGTACTTC. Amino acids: CASSRASGDTYEQYF.

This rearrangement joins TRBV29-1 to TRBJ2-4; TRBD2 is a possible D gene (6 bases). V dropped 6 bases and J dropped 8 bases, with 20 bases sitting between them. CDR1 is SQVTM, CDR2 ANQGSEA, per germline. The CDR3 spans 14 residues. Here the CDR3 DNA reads TGCAGCGTGGGCCTGGTTGGAGGGTTAGACATTCAGTACTTC. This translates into CSVGLVGGLDIQYF.

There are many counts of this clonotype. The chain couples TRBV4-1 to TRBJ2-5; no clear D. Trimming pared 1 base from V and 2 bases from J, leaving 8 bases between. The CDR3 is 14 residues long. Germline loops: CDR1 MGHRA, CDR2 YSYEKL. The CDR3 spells CASSQGSDQETQYF. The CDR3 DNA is TGCGCCAGCAGCCAAGGCAGCGATCAAGAGACCCAGTACTTC.

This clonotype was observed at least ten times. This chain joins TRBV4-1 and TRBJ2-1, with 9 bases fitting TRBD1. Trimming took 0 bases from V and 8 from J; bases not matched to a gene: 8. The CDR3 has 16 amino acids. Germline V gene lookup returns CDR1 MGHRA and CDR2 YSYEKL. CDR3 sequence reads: CASSQDPDRGFYEQFF. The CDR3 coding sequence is TGCGCCAGCAGCCAAGATCCGGACAGGGGTTTCTATGAGCAGTTCTTC.

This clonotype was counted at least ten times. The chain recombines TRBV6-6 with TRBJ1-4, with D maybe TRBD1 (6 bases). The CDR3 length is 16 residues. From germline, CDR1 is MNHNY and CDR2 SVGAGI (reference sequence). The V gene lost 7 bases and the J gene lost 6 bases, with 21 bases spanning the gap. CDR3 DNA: TGTGCCAGCACCTATTATCGGGGGGCTTTGGATGAAAAACTGTTTTTT. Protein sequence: CASTYYRGALDEKLFF.

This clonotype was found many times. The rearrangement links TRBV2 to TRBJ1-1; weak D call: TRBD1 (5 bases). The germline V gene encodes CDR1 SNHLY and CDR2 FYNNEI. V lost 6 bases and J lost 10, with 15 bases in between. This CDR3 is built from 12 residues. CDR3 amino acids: CASRQQGFGAFF. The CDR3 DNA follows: TGTGCCAGCAGACAGCAGGGTTTTGGAGCTTTCTTT.